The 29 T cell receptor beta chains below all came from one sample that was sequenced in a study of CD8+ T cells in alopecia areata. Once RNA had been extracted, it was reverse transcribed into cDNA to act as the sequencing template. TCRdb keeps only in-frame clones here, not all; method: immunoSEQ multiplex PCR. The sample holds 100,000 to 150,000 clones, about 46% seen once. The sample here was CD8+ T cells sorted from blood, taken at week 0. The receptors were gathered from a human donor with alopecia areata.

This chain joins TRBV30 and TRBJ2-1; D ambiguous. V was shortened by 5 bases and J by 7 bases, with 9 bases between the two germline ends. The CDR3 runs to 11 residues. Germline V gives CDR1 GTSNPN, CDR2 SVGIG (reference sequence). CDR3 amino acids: CAWEMGNEQFF. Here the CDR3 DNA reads TGTGCCTGGGAAATGGGGAATGAGCAGTTCTTC. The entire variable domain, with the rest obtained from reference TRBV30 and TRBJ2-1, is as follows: SQTIHQWPATLVQPVGSPLSLECTVEGTSNPNLYWYRQAAGRGLQLLFYSVGIGQISSEVPQNLSASRPQDRQFILSSKKLLLSDSGFYLCAWEMGNEQFFGPGTRLTVL.

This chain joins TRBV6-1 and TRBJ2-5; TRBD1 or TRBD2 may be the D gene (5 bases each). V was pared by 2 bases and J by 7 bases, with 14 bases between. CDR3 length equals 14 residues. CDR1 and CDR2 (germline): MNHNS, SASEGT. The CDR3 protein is CASSELPGAGTQYF. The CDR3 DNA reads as TGTGCCAGCAGTGAACTCCCCGGGGCAGGGACCCAGTACTTC.

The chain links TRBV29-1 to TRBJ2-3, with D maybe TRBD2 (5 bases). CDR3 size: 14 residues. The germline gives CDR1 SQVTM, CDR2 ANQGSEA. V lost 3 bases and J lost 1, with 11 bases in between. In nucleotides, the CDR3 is TGCAGCGTTGAGGGCGTGGGAGGCACAGATACGCAGTATTTT. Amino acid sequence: CSVEGVGGTDTQYF.

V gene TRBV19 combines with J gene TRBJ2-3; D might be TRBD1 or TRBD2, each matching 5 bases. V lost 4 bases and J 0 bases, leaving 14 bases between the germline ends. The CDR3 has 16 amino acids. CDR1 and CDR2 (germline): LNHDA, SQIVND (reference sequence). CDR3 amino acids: CASSRGPLGSTDTQYF. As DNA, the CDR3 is TGTGCCAGTAGTAGGGGACCGCTGGGAAGCACAGATACGCAGTATTTT.

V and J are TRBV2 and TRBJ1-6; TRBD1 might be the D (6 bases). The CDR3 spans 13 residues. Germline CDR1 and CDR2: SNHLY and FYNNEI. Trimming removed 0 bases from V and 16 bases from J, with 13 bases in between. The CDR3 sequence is CASSEAGYGTLHF. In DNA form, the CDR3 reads TGTGCCAGCAGTGAAGCTGGGTACGGGACACTCCACTTT. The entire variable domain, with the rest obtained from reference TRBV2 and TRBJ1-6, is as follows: EPEVTQTPSHQVTQMGQEVILRCVPISNHLYFYWYRQILGQKVEFLVSFYNNEISEKSEIFDDQFSVERPDGSNFTLKIRSTKLEDSAMYFCASSEAGYGTLHFGNGTRLTVT.

The CDR3 sequence: CASLRDGGGEQFF. As DNA, the CDR3 is TGTGCCAGCCTTCGGGACGGAGGTGGTGAGCAGTTCTTC. The chain recombines TRBV19 with TRBJ2-1; either TRBD1 or TRBD2 may supply D (5 bases each). Trimming removed 9 bases at V and 9 bases at J, with 18 bases between. The CDR3 runs 13 residues. The germline CDR1 and CDR2 sequences are LNHDA and SQIVND (reference sequence).

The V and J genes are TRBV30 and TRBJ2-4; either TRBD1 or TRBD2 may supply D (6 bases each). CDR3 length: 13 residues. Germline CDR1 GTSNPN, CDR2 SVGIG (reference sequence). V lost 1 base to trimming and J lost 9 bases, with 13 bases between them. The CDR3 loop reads CAWSEGGLGIQYF. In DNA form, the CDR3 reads TGTGCCTGGAGTGAGGGGGGCCTGGGCATTCAGTACTTC.

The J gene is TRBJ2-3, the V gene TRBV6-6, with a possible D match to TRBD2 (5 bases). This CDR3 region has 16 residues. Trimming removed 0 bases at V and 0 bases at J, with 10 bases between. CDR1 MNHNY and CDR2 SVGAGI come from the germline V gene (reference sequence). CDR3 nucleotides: TGTGCCAGCAGTTACTCGGCTAGCTCCAGCACAGATACGCAGTATTTT. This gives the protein CASSYSASSSTDTQYF.

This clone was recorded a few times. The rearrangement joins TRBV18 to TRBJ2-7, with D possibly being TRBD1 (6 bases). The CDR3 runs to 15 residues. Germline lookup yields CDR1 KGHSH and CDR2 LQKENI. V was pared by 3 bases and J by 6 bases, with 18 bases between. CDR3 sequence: CASSPEDSRGPEQYF. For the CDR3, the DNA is TGTGCCAGCTCACCCGAGGACAGTCGCGGTCCCGAGCAGTACTTC. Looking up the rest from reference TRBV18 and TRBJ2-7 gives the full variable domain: NAGVMQNPRHLVRRRGQEARLRCSPMKGHSHVYWYRQLPEEGLKFMVYLQKENIIDESGMPKERFSAEFPKEGPSILRIQQVVRGDSAAYFCASSPEDSRGPEQYFGPGTRLTVT.

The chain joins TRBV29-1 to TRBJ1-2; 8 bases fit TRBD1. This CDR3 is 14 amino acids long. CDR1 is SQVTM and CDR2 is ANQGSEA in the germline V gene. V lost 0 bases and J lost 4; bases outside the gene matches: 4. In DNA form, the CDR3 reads TGCAGCGTTGAAGACAGGGGGCTGATCTATGGCTACACCTTC. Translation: CSVEDRGLIYGYTF.

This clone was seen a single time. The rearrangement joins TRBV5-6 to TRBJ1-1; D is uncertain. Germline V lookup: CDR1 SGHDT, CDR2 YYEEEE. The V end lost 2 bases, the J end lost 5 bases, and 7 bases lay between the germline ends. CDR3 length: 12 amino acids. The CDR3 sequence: CASSFLGTEAFF. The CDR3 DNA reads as TGTGCCAGCAGCTTTTTAGGGACTGAAGCTTTCTTT. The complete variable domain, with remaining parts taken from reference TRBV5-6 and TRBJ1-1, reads DAGVTQSPTHLIKTRGQQVTLRCSPKSGHDTVSWYQQALGQGPQFIFQYYEEEERQRGNFPDRFSGHQFPNYSSELNVNALLLGDSALYLCASSFLGTEAFFGQGTRLTVV.

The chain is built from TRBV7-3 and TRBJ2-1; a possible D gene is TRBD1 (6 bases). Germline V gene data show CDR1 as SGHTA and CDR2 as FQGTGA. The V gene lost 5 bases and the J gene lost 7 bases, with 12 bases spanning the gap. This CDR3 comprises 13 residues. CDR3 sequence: CASSLIQGNEQFF. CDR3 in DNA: TGTGCCAGCAGCCTGATCCAGGGGAATGAGCAGTTCTTC.

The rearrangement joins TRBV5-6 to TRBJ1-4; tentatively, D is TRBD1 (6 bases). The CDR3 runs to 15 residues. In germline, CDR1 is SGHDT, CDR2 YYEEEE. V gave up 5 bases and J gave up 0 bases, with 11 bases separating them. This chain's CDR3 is CASSGGQATNEKLFF. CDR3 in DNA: TGTGCCAGCAGTGGGGGGCAGGCAACTAATGAAAAACTGTTTTTT.

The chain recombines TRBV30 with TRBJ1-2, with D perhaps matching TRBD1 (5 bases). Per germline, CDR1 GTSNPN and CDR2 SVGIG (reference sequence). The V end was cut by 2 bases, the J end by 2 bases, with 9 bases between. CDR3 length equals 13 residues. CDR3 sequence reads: CAWSPGNNYGYTF. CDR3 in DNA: TGTGCCTGGAGTCCAGGGAACAACTATGGCTACACCTTC.

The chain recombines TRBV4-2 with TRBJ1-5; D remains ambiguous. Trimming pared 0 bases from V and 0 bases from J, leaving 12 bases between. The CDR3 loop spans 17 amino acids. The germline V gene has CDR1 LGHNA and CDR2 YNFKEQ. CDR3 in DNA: TGTGCCAGCAGCCAAGAGAATACAGCTTATAGCAATCAGCCCCAGCATTTT. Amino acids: CASSQENTAYSNQPQHF.

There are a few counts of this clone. CDR3 protein: CASSLDSGGGSGANVLTF. CDR3 nucleotides: TGCGCCAGCAGCCTAGACTCTGGCGGGGGCTCTGGGGCCAACGTCCTGACTTTC. The V and J genes are TRBV4-3 and TRBJ2-6; 7 nucleotides align to TRBD2. CDR3 size: 18 residues. The germline V gene encodes CDR1 LGHNA and CDR2 YSLEER. The V gene end was trimmed by 4 bases and the J gene end by 0 bases; junction bases not matched to a gene: 9.

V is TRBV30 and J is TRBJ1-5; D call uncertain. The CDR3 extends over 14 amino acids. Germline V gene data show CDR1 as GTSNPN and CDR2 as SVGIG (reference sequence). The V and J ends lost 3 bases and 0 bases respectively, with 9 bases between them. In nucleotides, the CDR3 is TGTGCCTGGAGCGACCAGGTTAGCAATCAGCCCCAGCATTTT. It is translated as CAWSDQVSNQPQHF.

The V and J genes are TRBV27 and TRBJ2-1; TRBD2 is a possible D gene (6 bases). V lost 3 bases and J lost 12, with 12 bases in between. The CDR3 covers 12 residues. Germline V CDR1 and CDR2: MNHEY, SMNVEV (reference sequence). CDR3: CASSLLQGLQFF. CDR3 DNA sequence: TGTGCCAGCAGTTTGTTGCAGGGACTGCAGTTCTTC.

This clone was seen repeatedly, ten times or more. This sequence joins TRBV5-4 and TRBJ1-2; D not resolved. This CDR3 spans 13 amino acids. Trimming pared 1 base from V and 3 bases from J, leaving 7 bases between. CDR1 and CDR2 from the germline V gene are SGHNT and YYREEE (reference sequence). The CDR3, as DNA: TGTGCCAGCAGCTTGTCAAGGGACTATGGCTACACCTTC. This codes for CASSLSRDYGYTF.

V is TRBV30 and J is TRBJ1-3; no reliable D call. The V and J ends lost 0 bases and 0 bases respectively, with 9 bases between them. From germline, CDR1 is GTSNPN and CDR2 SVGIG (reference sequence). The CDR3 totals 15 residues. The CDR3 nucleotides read TGTGCCTGGAGTGTAAGTCAGGACTCTGGAAACACCATATATTTT. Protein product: CAWSVSQDSGNTIYF.

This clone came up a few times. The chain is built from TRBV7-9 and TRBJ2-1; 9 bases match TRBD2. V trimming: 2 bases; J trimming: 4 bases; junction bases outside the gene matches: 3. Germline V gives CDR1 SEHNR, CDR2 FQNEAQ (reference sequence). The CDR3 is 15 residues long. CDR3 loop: CASSLIAGEYNEQFF. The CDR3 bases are TGTGCCAGCAGCTTAATAGCGGGGGAGTACAATGAGCAGTTCTTC.

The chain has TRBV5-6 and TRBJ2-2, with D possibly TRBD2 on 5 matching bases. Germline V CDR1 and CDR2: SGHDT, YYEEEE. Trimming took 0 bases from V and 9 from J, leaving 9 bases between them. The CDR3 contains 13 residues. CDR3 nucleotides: TGTGCCAGCAGCTTGGAAGGGAGTAGGGAGCTGTTTTTT. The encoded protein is CASSLEGSRELFF.

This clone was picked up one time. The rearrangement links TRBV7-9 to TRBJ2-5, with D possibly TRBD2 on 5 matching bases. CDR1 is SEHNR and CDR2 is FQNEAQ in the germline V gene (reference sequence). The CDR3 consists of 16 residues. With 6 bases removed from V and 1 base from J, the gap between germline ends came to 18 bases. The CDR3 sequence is CASRPILPGIQETQYF. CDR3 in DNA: TGTGCCAGCAGGCCCATCCTGCCGGGGATCCAAGAGACCCAGTACTTC.

CDR3: CASAPTGSYGYTF. The CDR3 DNA follows: TGTGCCAGCGCCCCGACAGGGTCCTATGGCTACACCTTC. V usage is TRBV27 and J usage is TRBJ1-2, with 7 bases identical to TRBD1. The CDR3 extends over 13 amino acids. J gave up 4 bases and V 8 bases, and 7 bases lay outside the gene matches. Germline V gives CDR1 MNHEY, CDR2 SMNVEV (reference sequence).

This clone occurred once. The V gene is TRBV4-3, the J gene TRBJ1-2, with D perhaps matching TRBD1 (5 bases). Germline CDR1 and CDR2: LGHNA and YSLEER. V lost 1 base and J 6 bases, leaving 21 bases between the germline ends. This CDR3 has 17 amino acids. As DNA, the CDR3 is TGCGCCAGCAGCCAAGGAGTGGAGGGGCTCAGGACGGATGGCTACACCTTC. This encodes CASSQGVEGLRTDGYTF.

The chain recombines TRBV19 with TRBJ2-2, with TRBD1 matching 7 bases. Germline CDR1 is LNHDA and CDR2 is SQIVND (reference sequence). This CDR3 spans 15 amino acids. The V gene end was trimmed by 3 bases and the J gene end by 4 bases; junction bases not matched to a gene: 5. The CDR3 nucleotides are TGTGCCAGTAGTATCGACAGGGAATCCACCGGGGAGCTGTTTTTT. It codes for CASSIDRESTGELFF.

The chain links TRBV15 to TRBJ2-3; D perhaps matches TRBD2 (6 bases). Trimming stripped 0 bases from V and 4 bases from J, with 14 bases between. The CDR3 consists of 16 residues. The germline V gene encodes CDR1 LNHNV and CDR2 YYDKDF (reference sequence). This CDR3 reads CATSREGGGSADTQYF. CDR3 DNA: TGTGCCACCAGCAGAGAGGGTGGAGGGAGCGCAGATACGCAGTATTTT.

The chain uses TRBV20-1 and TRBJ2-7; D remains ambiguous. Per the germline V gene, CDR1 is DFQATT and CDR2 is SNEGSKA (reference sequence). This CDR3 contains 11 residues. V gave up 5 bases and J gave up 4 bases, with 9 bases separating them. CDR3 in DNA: TGCAGTGCTGTGAGTGATTACGAGCAGTACTTC. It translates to CSAVSDYEQYF.

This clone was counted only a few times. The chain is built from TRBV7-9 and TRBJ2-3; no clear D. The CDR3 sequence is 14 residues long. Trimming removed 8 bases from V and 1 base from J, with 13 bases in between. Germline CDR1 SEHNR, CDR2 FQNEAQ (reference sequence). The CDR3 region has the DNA TGTGCCAGCCTCGGAGCGTGGGGCACAGATACGCAGTATTTT. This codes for CASLGAWGTDTQYF.